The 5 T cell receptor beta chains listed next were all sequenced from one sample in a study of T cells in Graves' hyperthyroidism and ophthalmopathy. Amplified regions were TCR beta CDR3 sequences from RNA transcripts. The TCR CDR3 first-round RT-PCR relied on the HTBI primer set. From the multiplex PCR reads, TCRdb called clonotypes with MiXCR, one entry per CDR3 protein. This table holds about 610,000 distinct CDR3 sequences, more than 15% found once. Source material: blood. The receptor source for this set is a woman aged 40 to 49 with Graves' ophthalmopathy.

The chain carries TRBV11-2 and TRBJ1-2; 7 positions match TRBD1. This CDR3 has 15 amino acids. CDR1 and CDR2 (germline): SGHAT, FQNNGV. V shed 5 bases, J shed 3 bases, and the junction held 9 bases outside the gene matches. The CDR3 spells CASSDGTVVYYGYTF. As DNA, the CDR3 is TGTGCCAGCAGCGATGGGACAGTCGTTTACTATGGCTACACCTTC.

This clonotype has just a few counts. CDR3 sequence: CASSWSGGNTGELFF. In nucleotides, the CDR3 is TGTGCCAGCAGTTGGTCCGGGGGGAACACCGGGGAGCTGTTTTTT. V is TRBV27 and J is TRBJ2-2, with D maybe TRBD2 (6 bases). Germline CDR1 reads MNHEY; CDR2 reads SMNVEV (reference sequence). V lost 4 bases, J lost 1 base, and 10 bases lay in between. The length of the CDR3 is 15 residues.

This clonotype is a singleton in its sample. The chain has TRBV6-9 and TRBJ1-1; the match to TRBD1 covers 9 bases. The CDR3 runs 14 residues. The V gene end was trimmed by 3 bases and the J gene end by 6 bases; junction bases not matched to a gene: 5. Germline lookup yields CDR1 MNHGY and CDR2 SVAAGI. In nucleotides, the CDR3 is TGTGCCAGCAGTTACACGGGACAGGGTGCTGAAGCTTTCTTT. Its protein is CASSYTGQGAEAFF.

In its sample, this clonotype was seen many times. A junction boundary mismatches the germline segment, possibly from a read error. The CDR3 region is CASSRGLAGEVYF. Here the CDR3 DNA reads TGTGCCAGCAGCCGCGGACTAGCGGGGGAGGTGTATTTT. The chain recombines TRBV27 with TRBJ2-2, with TRBD2 identical over 13 bases. This CDR3 has 13 residues. The germline V gene has CDR1 MNHEY and CDR2 SMNVEV (reference sequence).

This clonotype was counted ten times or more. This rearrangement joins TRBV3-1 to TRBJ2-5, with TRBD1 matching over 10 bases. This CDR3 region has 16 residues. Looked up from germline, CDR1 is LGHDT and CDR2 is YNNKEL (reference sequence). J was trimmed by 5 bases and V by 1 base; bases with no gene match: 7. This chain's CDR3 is CASSQVGTGELETQYF. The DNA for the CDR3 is TGTGCCAGCAGCCAAGTTGGGACAGGGGAATTGGAGACCCAGTACTTC.